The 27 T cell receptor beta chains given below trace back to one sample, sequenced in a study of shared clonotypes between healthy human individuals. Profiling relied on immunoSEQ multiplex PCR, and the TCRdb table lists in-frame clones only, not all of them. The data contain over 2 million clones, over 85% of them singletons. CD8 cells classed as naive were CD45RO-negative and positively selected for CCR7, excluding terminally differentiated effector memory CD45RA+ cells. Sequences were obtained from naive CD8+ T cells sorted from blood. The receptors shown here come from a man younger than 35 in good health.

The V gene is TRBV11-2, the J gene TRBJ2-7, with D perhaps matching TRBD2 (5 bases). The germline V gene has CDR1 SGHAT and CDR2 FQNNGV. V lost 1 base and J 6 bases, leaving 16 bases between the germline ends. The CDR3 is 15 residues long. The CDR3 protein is CASSLVAGWSGEQYF. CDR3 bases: TGTGCCAGCAGCTTAGTTGCGGGCTGGAGTGGCGAGCAGTACTTC.

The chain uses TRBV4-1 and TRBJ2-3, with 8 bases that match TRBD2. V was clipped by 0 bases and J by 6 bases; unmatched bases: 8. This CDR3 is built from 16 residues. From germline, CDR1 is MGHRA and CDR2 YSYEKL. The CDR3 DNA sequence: TGCGCCAGCAGCCAAGATAGGCTAGCGGGTGCCGATACGCAGTATTTT. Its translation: CASSQDRLAGADTQYF.

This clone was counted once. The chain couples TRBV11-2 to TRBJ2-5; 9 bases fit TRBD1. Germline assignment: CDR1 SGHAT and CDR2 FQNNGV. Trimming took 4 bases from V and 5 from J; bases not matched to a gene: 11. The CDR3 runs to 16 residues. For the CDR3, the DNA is TGTGCCAGCAGCTCCGGCTTCGACAGGGGGATGGAGACCCAGTACTTC. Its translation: CASSSGFDRGMETQYF.

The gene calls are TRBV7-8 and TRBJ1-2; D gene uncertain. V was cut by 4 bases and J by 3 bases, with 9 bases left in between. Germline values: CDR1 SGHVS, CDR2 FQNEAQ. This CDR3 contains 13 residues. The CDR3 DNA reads TGTGCCAGCAGCTCTAGAGATGACTATGGCTACACCTTC. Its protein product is CASSSRDDYGYTF. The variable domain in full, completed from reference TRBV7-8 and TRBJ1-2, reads GAGVSQSPRYKVAKRGQDVALRCDPISGHVSLFWYQQALGQGPEFLTYFQNEAQLDKSGLPSDRFFAERPEGSVSTLKIQRTQQEDSAVYLCASSSRDDYGYTFGSGTRLTVV.

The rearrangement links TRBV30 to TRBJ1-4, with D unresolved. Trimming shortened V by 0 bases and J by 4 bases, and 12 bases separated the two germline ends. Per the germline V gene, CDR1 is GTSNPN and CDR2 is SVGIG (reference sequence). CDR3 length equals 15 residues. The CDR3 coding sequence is TGTGCCTGGAGTGTCTGGGGAGGACTTAATGAAAAACTGTTTTTT. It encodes CAWSVWGGLNEKLFF.

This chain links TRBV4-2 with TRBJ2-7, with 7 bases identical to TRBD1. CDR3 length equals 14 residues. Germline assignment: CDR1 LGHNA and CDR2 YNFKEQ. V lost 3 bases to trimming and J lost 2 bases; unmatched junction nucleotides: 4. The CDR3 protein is CASSQGQPAYEQYF. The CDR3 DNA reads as TGTGCCAGCAGCCAGGGACAGCCGGCCTACGAGCAGTACTTC.

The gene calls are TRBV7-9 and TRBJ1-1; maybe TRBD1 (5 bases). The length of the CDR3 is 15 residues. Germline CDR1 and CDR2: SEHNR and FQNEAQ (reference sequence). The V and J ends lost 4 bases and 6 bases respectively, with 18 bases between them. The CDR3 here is CASSSSRESLAEAFF. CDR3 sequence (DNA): TGTGCCAGCAGCTCTTCCAGGGAATCTTTAGCTGAAGCTTTCTTT.

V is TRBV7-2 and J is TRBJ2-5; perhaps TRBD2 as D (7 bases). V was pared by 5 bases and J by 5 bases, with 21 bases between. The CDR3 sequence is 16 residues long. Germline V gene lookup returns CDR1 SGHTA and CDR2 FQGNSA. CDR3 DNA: TGTGCCAGCAGCGGGGGGGCTGAAGGTTTGCAGGAGACCCAGTACTTC. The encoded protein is CASSGGAEGLQETQYF.

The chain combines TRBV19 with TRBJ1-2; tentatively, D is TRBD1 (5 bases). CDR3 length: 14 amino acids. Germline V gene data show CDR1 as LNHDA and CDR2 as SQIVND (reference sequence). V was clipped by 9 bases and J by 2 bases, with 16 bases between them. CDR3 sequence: CASQNRDRNYGYTF. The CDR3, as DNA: TGTGCCAGCCAGAATCGGGACCGGAACTATGGCTACACCTTC. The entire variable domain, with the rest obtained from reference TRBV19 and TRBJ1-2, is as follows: DGGITQSPKYLFRKEGQNVTLSCEQNLNHDAMYWYRQDPGQGLRLIYYSQIVNDFQKGDIAEGYSVSREKKESFPLTVTSAQKNPTAFYLCASQNRDRNYGYTFGSGTRLTVV.

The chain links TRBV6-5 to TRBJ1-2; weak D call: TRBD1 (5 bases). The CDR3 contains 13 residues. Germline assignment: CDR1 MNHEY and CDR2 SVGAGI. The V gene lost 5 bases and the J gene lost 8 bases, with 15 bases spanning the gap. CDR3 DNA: TGTGCCAGCAGTACGGGGCAGCTCGTGGGCTACACCTTC. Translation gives CASSTGQLVGYTF.

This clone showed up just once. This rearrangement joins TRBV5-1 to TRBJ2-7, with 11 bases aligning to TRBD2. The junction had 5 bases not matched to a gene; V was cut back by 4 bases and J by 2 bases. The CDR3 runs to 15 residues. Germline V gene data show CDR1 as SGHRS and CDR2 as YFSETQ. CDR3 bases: TGCGCCAGCAGCGTGCAGACTAGCGGGGCCTACGAGCAGTACTTC. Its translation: CASSVQTSGAYEQYF.

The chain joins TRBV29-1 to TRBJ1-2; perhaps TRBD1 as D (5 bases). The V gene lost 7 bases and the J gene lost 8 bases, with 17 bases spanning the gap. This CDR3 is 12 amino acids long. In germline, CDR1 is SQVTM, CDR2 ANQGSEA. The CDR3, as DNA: TGCAGCGACAGCCGGGGCGTGAGAGGCTACACCTTC. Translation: CSDSRGVRGYTF.

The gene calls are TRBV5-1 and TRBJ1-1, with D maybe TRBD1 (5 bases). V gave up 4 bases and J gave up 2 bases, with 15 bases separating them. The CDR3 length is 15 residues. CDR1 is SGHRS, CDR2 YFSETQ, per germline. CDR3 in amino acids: CASSKGKGINTEAFF. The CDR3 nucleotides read TGCGCCAGCAGCAAGGGGAAGGGGATCAACACTGAAGCTTTCTTT.

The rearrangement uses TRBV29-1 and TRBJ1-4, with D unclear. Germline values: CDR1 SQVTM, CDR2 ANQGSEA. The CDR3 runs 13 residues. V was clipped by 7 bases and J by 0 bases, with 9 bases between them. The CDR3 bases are TGCAGCGGTCAGTTTGCAACTAATGAAAAACTGTTTTTT. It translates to CSGQFATNEKLFF. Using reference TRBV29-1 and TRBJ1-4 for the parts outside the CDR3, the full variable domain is SAVISQKPSRDICQRGTSLTIQCQVDSQVTMMFWYRQQPGQSLTLIATANQGSEATYESGFVIDKFPISRPNLTFSTLTVSNMSPEDSSIYLCSGQFATNEKLFFGSGTQLSVL.

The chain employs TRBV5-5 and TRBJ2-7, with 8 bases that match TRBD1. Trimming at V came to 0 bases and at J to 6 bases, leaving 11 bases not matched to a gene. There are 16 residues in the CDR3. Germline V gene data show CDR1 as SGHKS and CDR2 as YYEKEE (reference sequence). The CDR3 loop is CASSLGDVRTGFEQYF. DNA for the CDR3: TGTGCCAGCAGCTTGGGGGACGTCCGGACAGGGTTCGAGCAGTACTTC. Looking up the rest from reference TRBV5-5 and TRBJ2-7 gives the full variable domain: DAGVTQSPTHLIKTRGQQVTLRCSPISGHKSVSWYQQVLGQGPQFIFQYYEKEERGRGNFPDRFSARQFPNYSSELNVNALLLGDSALYLCASSLGDVRTGFEQYFGPGTRLTVT.

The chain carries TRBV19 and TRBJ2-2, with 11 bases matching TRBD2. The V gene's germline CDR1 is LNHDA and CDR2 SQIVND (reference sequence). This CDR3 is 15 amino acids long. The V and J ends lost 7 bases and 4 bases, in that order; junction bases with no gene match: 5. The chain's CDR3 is CASTSGRLGTGELFF. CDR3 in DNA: TGTGCCAGTACTAGCGGGAGGCTTGGCACCGGGGAGCTGTTTTTT.

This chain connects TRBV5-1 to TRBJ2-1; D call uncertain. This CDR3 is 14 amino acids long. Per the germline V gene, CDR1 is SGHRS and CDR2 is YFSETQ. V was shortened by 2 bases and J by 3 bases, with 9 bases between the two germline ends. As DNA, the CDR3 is TGCGCCAGCAGCTTAAGAGACAACTACAATGAGCAGTTCTTC. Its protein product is CASSLRDNYNEQFF. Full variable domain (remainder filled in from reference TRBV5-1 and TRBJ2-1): KAGVTQTPRYLIKTRGQQVTLSCSPISGHRSVSWYQQTPGQGLQFLFEYFSETQRNKGNFPGRFSGRQFSNSRSEMNVSTLELGDSALYLCASSLRDNYNEQFFGPGTRLTVL.

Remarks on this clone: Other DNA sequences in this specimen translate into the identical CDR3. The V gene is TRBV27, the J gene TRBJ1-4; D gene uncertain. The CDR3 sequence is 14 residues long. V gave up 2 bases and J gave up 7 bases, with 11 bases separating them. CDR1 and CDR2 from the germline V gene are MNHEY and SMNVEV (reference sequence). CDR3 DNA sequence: TGTGCCAGCAGTTTACGGGGAGAGGGTGAAAAACTGTTTTTT. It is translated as CASSLRGEGEKLFF.

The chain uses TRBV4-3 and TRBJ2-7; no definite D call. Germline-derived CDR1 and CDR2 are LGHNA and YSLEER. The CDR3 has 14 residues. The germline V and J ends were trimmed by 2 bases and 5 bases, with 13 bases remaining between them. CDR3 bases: TGCGCCAGCAGCCAACTTGGTAACGCTGACGAGCAGTACTTC. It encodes CASSQLGNADEQYF.

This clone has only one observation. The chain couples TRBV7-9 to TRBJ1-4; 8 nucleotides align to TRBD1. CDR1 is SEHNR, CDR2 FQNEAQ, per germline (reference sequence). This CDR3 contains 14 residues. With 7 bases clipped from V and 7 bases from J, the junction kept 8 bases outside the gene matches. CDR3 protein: CASTRQGQGEKLFF. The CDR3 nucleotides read TGTGCCAGCACCAGGCAAGGACAGGGTGAAAAACTGTTTTTT.

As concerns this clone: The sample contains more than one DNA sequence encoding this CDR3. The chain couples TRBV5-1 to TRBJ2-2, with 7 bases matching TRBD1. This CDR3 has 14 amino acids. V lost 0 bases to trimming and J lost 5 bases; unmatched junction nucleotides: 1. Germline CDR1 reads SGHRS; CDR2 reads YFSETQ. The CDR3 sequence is CASSLDRGTGELFF. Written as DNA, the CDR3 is TGCGCCAGCAGCTTGGACAGGGGTACCGGGGAGCTGTTTTTT.

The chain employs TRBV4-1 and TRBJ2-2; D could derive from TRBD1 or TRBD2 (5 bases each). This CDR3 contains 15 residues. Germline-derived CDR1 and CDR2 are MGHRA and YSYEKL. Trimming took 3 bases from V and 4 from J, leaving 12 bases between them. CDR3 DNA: TGCGCCAGCAGCCATTCAAGTGGGACCACCGGGGAGCTGTTTTTT. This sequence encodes CASSHSSGTTGELFF.

The DNA of the CDR3 is TGTGCCAGCAGCTTGGGGGCCGAGCCGAGCTATGGCTACACCTTC. Translated: CASSLGAEPSYGYTF. The rearrangement links TRBV7-8 to TRBJ1-2, with D possibly matching TRBD1 (6 bases). Looked up from germline, CDR1 is SGHVS and CDR2 is FQNEAQ. This CDR3 comprises 15 residues. Trimming removed 3 bases from V and 4 bases from J, with 15 bases in between.

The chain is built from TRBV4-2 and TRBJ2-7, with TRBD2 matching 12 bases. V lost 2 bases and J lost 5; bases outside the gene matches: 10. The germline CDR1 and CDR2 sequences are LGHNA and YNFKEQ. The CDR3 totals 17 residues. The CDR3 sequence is CASSQRTSGMFIDEQYF. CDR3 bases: TGTGCCAGCAGCCAAAGGACTAGCGGGATGTTCATCGACGAGCAGTACTTC.

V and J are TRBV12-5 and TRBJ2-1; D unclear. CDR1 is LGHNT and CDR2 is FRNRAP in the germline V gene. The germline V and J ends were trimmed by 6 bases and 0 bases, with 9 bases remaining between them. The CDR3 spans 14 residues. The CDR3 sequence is CASGVAGSYNEQFF. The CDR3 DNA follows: TGTGCTAGTGGGGTAGCCGGCTCCTACAATGAGCAGTTCTTC.

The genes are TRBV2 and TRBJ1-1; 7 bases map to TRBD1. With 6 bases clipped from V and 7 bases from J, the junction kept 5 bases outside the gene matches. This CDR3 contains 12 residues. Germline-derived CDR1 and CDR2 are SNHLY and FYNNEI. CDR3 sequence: CASSGDSDEAFF. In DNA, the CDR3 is TGTGCCAGCAGCGGGGACAGTGATGAAGCTTTCTTT.

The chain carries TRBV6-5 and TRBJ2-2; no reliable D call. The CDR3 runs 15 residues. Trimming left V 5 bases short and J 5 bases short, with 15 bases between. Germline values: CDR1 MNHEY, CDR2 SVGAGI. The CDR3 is CASSHMGGRTGELFF. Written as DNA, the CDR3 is TGTGCCAGCAGTCATATGGGCGGACGTACCGGGGAGCTGTTTTTT.